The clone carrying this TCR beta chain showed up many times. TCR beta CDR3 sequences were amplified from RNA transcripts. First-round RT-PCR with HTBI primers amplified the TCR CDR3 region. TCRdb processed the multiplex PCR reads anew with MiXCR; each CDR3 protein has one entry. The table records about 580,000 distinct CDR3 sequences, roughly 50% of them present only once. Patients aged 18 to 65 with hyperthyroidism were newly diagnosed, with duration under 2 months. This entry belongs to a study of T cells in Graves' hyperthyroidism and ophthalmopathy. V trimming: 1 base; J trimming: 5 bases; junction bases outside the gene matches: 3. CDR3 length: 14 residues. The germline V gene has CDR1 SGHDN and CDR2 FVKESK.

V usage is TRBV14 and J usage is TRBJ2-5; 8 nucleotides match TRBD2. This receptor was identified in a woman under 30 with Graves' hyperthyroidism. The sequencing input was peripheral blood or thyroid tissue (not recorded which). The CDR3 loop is CASSQGLAIETQYF. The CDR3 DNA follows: TGTGCCAGCAGCCAAGGACTAGCGATTGAGACCCAGTACTTC.